This T cell receptor beta chain comes out of a study of blood T cell repertoires in COVID-19 (TCRdb year 2020). About the full investigation: The collaborator samples originated in the United States, Italy and Spain and spanned the acute and convalescent phases of COVID-19. Samples were obtained from the ongoing ImmuneRACE study (first 160 participants) and from approximately 1,200 subjects provided by 6 global collaborators. The repertoires were released in a freely available public database intended as a resource for research on the immune response to SARS-CoV-2. The prospective study material was composed of cDNA or gDNA derived from T cells, B-cell-depleted T cells, or PBMCs. The dataset comprised deeply sampled blood TCRbeta repertoires from subjects exposed to, actively infected with, or recovered from COVID-19. Where HLA class I and class II types were available, the types were taken from metadata supplied by the sample provider, not from assay-based typing. Nearly every sample came with metadata listing a de-identified subject ID, COVID-19 status, age in years and sex.

The paper as a whole reports these results and caveats: The quantity of clinical and demographic metadata differed by source and by participant and was supplied without curation.

V drops 5 bases and J drops 4 bases, leaving 11 bases in between. From its cysteine to its phenylalanine, the CDR3 spans 13 amino acids. CDR3 DNA is the only sequence kept; it has 39 bases, read in frame from the first base. Participants in the prospective study were aged roughly 18 to 100 years, lived in about two dozen United States geographic areas, and enrolled through a virtual design. To assign participants to cohorts, the prospective study relied on clinical history that participants themselves reported in a screening survey and a study questionnaire. In the prospective study, whole blood, serum and a nasopharyngeal or oropharyngeal swab were collected from each participant by mobile phlebotomists. Additional blood draws and questionnaires over an approximately 2-month period could optionally be provided by prospective study participants. Blood samples from the prospective study were shipped frozen or at room temperature prior to DNA extraction.

TCRbeta CDR3 regions were amplified from genomic DNA using the immunoSEQ Assay, a bias-controlled multiplex PCR. Processing in the source paper ran as follows. The number of nucleated cells in each sample was estimated by amplification of reference gene primers within the assay. Sequence reads were collapsed and filtered to measure the absolute abundance of every unique TCRbeta CDR3 rearrangement. For each sample, productive Simpson clonality was calculated by taking the square root of Simpson's diversity index across productive rearrangements. The table comes from immuneACCESS by way of TCRdb, which keeps in-frame sequences with V and J called. Part of the clones is missing from these tables; in studies checked, under half for an unresolved V gene and the rest for unknown reasons. The V and J calls and clone size come from that table; D and trimming were worked out from the DNA. In this sample the table shows a few hundred thousand clones, more than 75% of which occur a single time. The ten largest account for about 4% of the sample.

In regard to this clone: This clone's antigen is unknown. Per-base qualities were not stored, and no clone one base away is much larger.

Sequencing was performed on PBMCs or T cells enriched from blood (not recorded which). The receptor was isolated from a man younger than 40 with acute COVID-19. This receptor chain uses TRBV12-3 or TRBV12-4 and TRBJ1-2, and perhaps TRBD1 as D gene, on 5 matching bases. The DNA reads as follows: TGTGCCAGCAGTGCTCAGGGTCTCTATGGCTACACCTTC. It translates to CASSAQGLYGYTF.